Below, 10 T cell receptor beta chains from the same sample are listed, as sequenced in a study of regulatory T cells in long-lasting Graves disease. Sample time point: newly diagnosed GD, antithyroid drugs for less than 3 months. After RNA was extracted from PBMCs, the TCR library was made from it. Libraries of TCR beta came from iRepertoire HTBI primers plus Arm-PCR of CDR3 regions. Using its own MiXCR run on the multiplex PCR reads, TCRdb lists one record per CDR3 protein. The sample gives roughly 430,000 distinct CDR3 sequences, around 15% of which show up once; 9.5% to 12% is in the top ten. This sample also belongs to another study, concerning T cells in Graves' hyperthyroidism and ophthalmopathy.

The starting material was peripheral blood mononuclear cells (PBMCs), obtained at new diagnosis, from a patient treated with antithyroid drugs. The receptors shown here come from a woman aged 30 to 39 with Graves disease.

This clonotype was picked up many times. This chain uses TRBV12-3 or TRBV12-4 with TRBJ1-4; D unresolved. The CDR3 is 11 residues long. V lost 5 bases and J 8 bases, leaving 6 bases between the germline ends. Written as DNA, the CDR3 is TGTGCCAGCAGTCAGAGGGAAAAACTGTTTTTT. Its protein is CASSQREKLFF.

There are a few counts of this clonotype. This chain connects TRBV20-1 to TRBJ2-3; 11 nucleotides match TRBD2. The CDR3 consists of 15 residues. Per germline, CDR1 DFQATT and CDR2 SNEGSKA (reference sequence). Trimming took 6 bases from V and 1 from J; bases not matched to a gene: 6. The CDR3 DNA reads as TGCAGTGCGCCTCCGGGACTAGCGGGCACAGATACGCAGTATTTT. It yields the protein CSAPPGLAGTDTQYF.

In DNA form, the CDR3 reads TGCAGCGTTGAAGATCACCGTCAGGGGGCGGGTGGCTACACCTTC. This gives the protein CSVEDHRQGAGGYTF. V is TRBV29-1 and J is TRBJ1-2; 8 nucleotides agree with TRBD1. The CDR3 spans 15 residues. Germline CDR1 SQVTM, CDR2 ANQGSEA. Trimming at V came to 0 bases and at J to 7 bases, leaving 10 bases not matched to a gene.

This clonotype appeared many times. The chain joins TRBV28 to TRBJ2-5, with D perhaps given as TRBD1 or TRBD2 (5 bases each). Germline assignment: CDR1 MDHEN and CDR2 SYDVKM. V lost 10 bases to trimming and J lost 4 bases, with 19 bases between them. The CDR3 extends over 14 amino acids. CDR3 residues: CATGERAGAETQYF. The DNA of the CDR3 is TGTGCCACCGGGGAACGAGCCGGGGCAGAGACCCAGTACTTC.

In the case of this clonotype: A much larger clone differs by one base, so this may be a read error. The chain's CDR3 is CASSSRDPYEQYF. The CDR3 nucleotides are TGTGCCAGCAGTTCCCGGGACCCCTACGAGCAGTACTTC. The genes are TRBV27 and TRBJ2-7; perhaps D is TRBD1 or TRBD2 (5 bases each). From germline, CDR1 is MNHEY and CDR2 SMNVEV (reference sequence). Trimming removed 4 bases at V and 2 bases at J, with 9 bases between. The CDR3 is 13 amino acids.

This clonotype showed up many times. The chain links TRBV11-2 to TRBJ1-2; D may be TRBD1 (6 bases). Germline V gene data show CDR1 as SGHAT and CDR2 as FQNNGV. With 6 bases removed from V and 3 bases from J, the gap between germline ends came to 11 bases. The CDR3 sequence is 13 residues long. The CDR3 DNA is TGTGCCAGCAGTCAAAGGGGGGACTATGGCTACACCTTC. Protein sequence: CASSQRGDYGYTF.

The V gene is TRBV24-1, the J gene TRBJ2-5; 7 nucleotides agree with TRBD2. The J call is in doubt because the DNA end fits TRBJ2-1 better. This CDR3 contains 19 residues. Germline CDR1 and CDR2: KGHDR and SFDVKD. The CDR3 DNA reads as TGTGCCACCAGTGATCGCGGGGTAGACACGGGAGGTACTTACAATGAGCAGTTCTTC. Encoded protein: CATSDRGVDTGGTYNEQFF.

This chain connects TRBV3-1 to TRBJ1-1; the D gene is possibly TRBD1 (5 bases). This CDR3 region has 15 residues. Between the trimmed V and J ends, which lost 4 bases and 4 bases, there was a span of 16 bases. CDR1 and CDR2 (germline): LGHDT, YNNKEL (reference sequence). In DNA form, the CDR3 reads TGTGCCAGCAGCCCAGAGGGGAGCATGGGCACTGAAGCTTTCTTT. Amino acids: CASSPEGSMGTEAFF.

In its sample, this clonotype was seen many times. J is TRBJ1-2 and V is TRBV12-3 or TRBV12-4, with unresolved D. CDR3 length: 12 residues. Trimming removed 6 bases at V and 5 bases at J, with 10 bases between. The CDR3 bases are TGTGCCAGCAGCAACGGGAATTATGGCTACACCTTC. Amino acid sequence: CASSNGNYGYTF.

A few counts support this clonotype. The CDR3 DNA follows: TGTGCCATCAGTGAGACAGGGAAAGCCTACGAGCAGTACTTC. This gives the protein CAISETGKAYEQYF. The V and J genes are TRBV10-3 and TRBJ2-7, with D tentatively TRBD1 (6 bases). Trimming left V 2 bases short and J 2 bases short, with 10 bases between. The CDR3 totals 14 residues. CDR1 and CDR2 (germline): ENHRY, SYGVKD.